The source of this T cell receptor (beta chain) is a study of blood T cell repertoires in COVID-19. In the study overall: Some COVID-19 samples were acute and others convalescent; all came from the United States, Italy and Spain. T cells, B-cell-depleted T cells, or PBMCs supplied cDNA or gDNA.

The CDR3 runs to 15 residues. Germline V gene data show CDR1 as SGHRS and CDR2 as YFSETQ. After removal of 4 bases from V and 6 bases from J, the junction contained 8 bases not matched to a gene. Original handling: Amplifying reference gene primers gave estimates of nucleated cell counts. Measured with immunoSEQ multiplex PCR; TCRdb has only the in-frame clones, and not every one. That table is the source of V, J and clone size, and D and trimming were worked out from the DNA. The sample carries about 210,000 clones, just under 85% recorded once. Sample: peripheral blood. This TCR was sampled from a woman between 45 and 65 years old with active or convalescent COVID-19. The chain employs TRBV5-1 and TRBJ2-1; TRBD1 matches at 9 bases. The CDR3 is CASSLSGTGRNEQFF. DNA of the CDR3: TGCGCCAGCAGCCTCTCCGGGACAGGGCGCAATGAGCAGTTCTTC.